This T cell receptor (beta chain) comes out of a study of blood T cell repertoires in COVID-19. Two negative PCRs, clearance, or symptom resolution had been documented for recovered Cohort 3 donors. Source study methods: Amplification of reference gene primers was used by the study to estimate nucleated cell counts. Repertoires were generated with immunoSEQ multiplex PCR, while TCRdb's copy carries only in-frame clones and drops some. That table is the source of V, J and clone size, and D and trimming were worked out from the DNA. The sample records a few hundred thousand clones, about 87% being singletons. The sequence came from a woman younger than 35 who had recovered from COVID-19. The sequencing input was PBMCs or T cells enriched from blood (not recorded which).

CDR3 region: CASSLDGGGYEQYF. CDR3 coding DNA: TGTGCCAGCAGCTTAGATGGGGGAGGGTACGAGCAGTACTTC. The chain uses TRBV7-9 and TRBJ2-7; 7 bases line up with TRBD2. The length of the CDR3 is 14 residues. Germline-derived CDR1 and CDR2 are SEHNR and FQNEAQ (reference sequence). V was clipped by 1 base and J by 4 bases; unmatched bases: 4.